The 32 T cell receptor beta chains below come from one sample, sequenced in a study of blood T cell repertoires in COVID-19 (dated by TCRdb to 2018 to 2020). Library preparation employed the immunoSEQ multiplex PCR assay. Not all clones reach the TCRdb copy of this immuneACCESS table, which keeps in-frame sequences only. Checked studies attribute under half of the gap to unresolved V genes and leave the rest unexplained. The sample table lists about 170,000 clones, 80% to 90% of them with a count of one. Clones ranked in the top ten supply less than 20% of the sample. Sequenced: peripheral blood. The receptors derive from a woman aged 70-85 years who had recovered from COVID-19.

The chain couples TRBV7-3 to TRBJ2-3; TRBD1 agrees at 7 bases. Unmatched junction bases numbered 11, after V lost 5 bases and J lost 6 bases. From germline, CDR1 is SGHTA and CDR2 FQGTGA. The CDR3 has 15 amino acids. CDR3 nucleotides: TGTGCCAGCAGCCTAATAGGGGGCTTTGCTGATACGCAGTATTTT. Protein sequence: CASSLIGGFADTQYF.

The table lists this clone with a few counts. The V and J genes are TRBV7-3 and TRBJ1-5, with D unresolved. The CDR3 contains 15 residues. CDR1 SGHTA and CDR2 FQGTGA come from the germline V gene. Between the trimmed V and J ends, which lost 0 bases and 2 bases, there was a span of 8 bases. The chain's CDR3 is CASSLTGGGNQPQHF. Written as DNA, the CDR3 is TGTGCCAGCAGCTTAACAGGAGGTGGCAATCAGCCCCAGCATTTT.

The chain links TRBV28 to TRBJ1-5; D may be TRBD1 (6 bases). V shed 5 bases and J shed 9 bases, with 17 bases lying between them. The CDR3 spans 14 residues. Germline V gives CDR1 MDHEN, CDR2 SYDVKM. The CDR3 region is CASSPPWGQGPQHF. The CDR3 DNA reads TGTGCCAGCAGTCCACCGTGGGGGCAGGGGCCCCAGCATTTT.

The genes are TRBV7-2 and TRBJ1-4, with TRBD1 as a possible D gene (6 bases). CDR1 is SGHTA and CDR2 is FQGNSA in the germline V gene. Trimming left V 5 bases short and J 8 bases short, with 18 bases between. The CDR3 totals 15 residues. CDR3: CASSPGGGAGEKLFF. The CDR3 coding sequence is TGTGCCAGCAGCCCCGGTGGGGGGGCAGGGGAAAAACTGTTTTTT.

This rearrangement joins TRBV10-3 to TRBJ2-3, with D maybe TRBD1 (6 bases). The germline V gene has CDR1 ENHRY and CDR2 SYGVKD. The CDR3 is 13 residues long. The V end was cut by 10 bases, the J end by 1 base, with 12 bases between. The CDR3 nucleotides read TGTGCCAGTACCGGGACACGCACAGATACGCAGTATTTT. Residues: CASTGTRTDTQYF.

This clone has only one observation. The chain couples TRBV7-6 to TRBJ2-5, with 7 bases identical to TRBD1. The trim removed 3 bases at V and 4 bases at J, leaving 5 bases unmatched. The CDR3 has 14 amino acids. CDR1 is SGHVS, CDR2 FNYEAQ, per germline. The CDR3 DNA sequence: TGTGCCAGCAGCTTGGCAGGGGGTGTAGAGACCCAGTACTTC. Translation: CASSLAGGVETQYF.

The chain couples TRBV10-3 to TRBJ2-5; possible D gene TRBD2, 5 bases. The CDR3 is made up of 14 amino acids. Trimming left V 8 bases short and J 1 base short, with 14 bases between. Germline V lookup: CDR1 ENHRY, CDR2 SYGVKD. CDR3 nucleotides: TGTGCCATCCAGCAGGACTTATCCCAAGAGACCCAGTACTTC. It codes for CAIQQDLSQETQYF.

The chain has TRBV18 and TRBJ1-1; D is perhaps TRBD1 (5 bases). Germline V gene sequence: CDR1 KGHSH, CDR2 LQKENI. This CDR3 has 15 residues. Trimming shortened V by 6 bases and J by 3 bases, and 17 bases separated the two germline ends. DNA of the CDR3: TGTGCCAGCTCCCTCGTTCGGGTAGGGGACACTGAAGCTTTCTTT. It is translated as CASSLVRVGDTEAFF. Looking up the rest from reference TRBV18 and TRBJ1-1 gives the full variable domain: NAGVMQNPRHLVRRRGQEARLRCSPMKGHSHVYWYRQLPEEGLKFMVYLQKENIIDESGMPKERFSAEFPKEGPSILRIQQVVRGDSAAYFCASSLVRVGDTEAFFGQGTRLTVV.

The J gene is TRBJ2-5, the V gene TRBV28; the match to TRBD2 covers 10 bases. The V gene's germline CDR1 is MDHEN and CDR2 SYDVKM. The V segment lost 1 base and the J segment 7 bases; nucleotides outside the gene matches: 18. This CDR3 has 19 amino acids. The CDR3: CASSLFWDQREGPGRTQYF. The CDR3 DNA reads TGTGCCAGCAGTTTATTCTGGGACCAGCGGGAGGGCCCGGGGAGGACCCAGTACTTC.

This sequence joins TRBV10-3 and TRBJ1-3; no clear D gene. This CDR3 has 14 residues. From germline, CDR1 is ENHRY and CDR2 SYGVKD. The ends were cut back, 4 bases at V and 4 bases at J, with 11 bases in the middle. DNA for the CDR3: TGTGCCATCAGTGCAGGCCTAACCGGAAACACCATATATTTT. Its translation is CAISAGLTGNTIYF.

The rearrangement links TRBV28 to TRBJ1-1, with 7 bases fitting TRBD1. The junction had 10 bases not matched to a gene; V was cut back by 6 bases and J by 0 bases. Germline V CDR1 and CDR2: MDHEN, SYDVKM. CDR3 length: 16 amino acids. The CDR3 sequence is CASSQGDSFMNTEAFF. The CDR3 DNA is TGTGCCAGCAGCCAAGGGGACAGCTTCATGAACACTGAAGCTTTCTTT.

The chain couples TRBV6-5 to TRBJ2-5; the match to TRBD2 covers 14 bases. Trimming removed 4 bases from V and 4 bases from J; junction bases left unmatched: 2. CDR1 and CDR2 (germline): MNHEY, SVGAGI. The CDR3 spans 15 residues. CDR3 sequence: CASSSGTSGRETQYF. The CDR3 coding sequence is TGTGCCAGCAGTTCGGGGACTAGCGGGAGAGAGACCCAGTACTTC.

A few counts support this clone. The chain has TRBV27 and TRBJ1-1; D perhaps matches TRBD1 (5 bases). CDR3 length: 16 amino acids. V was shortened by 5 bases and J by 1 base, with 17 bases between the two germline ends. The germline gives CDR1 MNHEY, CDR2 SMNVEV (reference sequence). The CDR3 DNA reads TGTGCCAGCAGTCCACACCAGGGTAGGGGGAACACTGAAGCTTTCTTT. Translating gives CASSPHQGRGNTEAFF.

The rearrangement links TRBV7-3 to TRBJ2-7; 7 bases align to TRBD2. V lost 5 bases and J lost 2; bases outside the gene matches: 9. The CDR3 spans 15 residues. CDR1 SGHTA and CDR2 FQGTGA come from the germline V gene. CDR3 nucleotides: TGTGCCAGCAGCCCGGGGAGGGGCGTAACCTACGAGCAGTACTTC. Translating gives CASSPGRGVTYEQYF. The variable domain in full, completed from reference TRBV7-3 and TRBJ2-7, reads GAGVSQTPSNKVTEKGKYVELRCDPISGHTALYWYRQSLGQGPEFLIYFQGTGAADDSGLPNDRFFAVRPEGSVSTLKIQRTERGDSAVYLCASSPGRGVTYEQYFGPGTRLTVT.

Sample share makes this clone medium-sized (0.01 to 0.1%). The rearrangement uses TRBV25-1 and TRBJ2-5, with D perhaps matching TRBD2 (6 bases). V was trimmed by 3 bases and J by 0 bases, leaving 8 bases between them. Germline-derived CDR1 and CDR2 are MGHDK and SYGVNS. The CDR3 runs 14 residues. In DNA form, the CDR3 reads TGTGCCAGCAGTGAGCGGGGCCACCAAGAGACCCAGTACTTC. It translates to CASSERGHQETQYF.

This clone appeared once. The gene calls are TRBV7-3 and TRBJ1-1, with TRBD1 matching 8 bases. V gave up 1 base and J gave up 4 bases; unmatched junction bases: 8. Germline V lookup: CDR1 SGHTA, CDR2 FQGTGA. CDR3 length: 16 amino acids. CDR3 sequence reads: CASSLRGQAPGTEAFF. The DNA for the CDR3 is TGTGCCAGCAGCTTAAGGGGACAGGCCCCGGGCACTGAAGCTTTCTTT.

The chain links TRBV5-1 to TRBJ2-2; 9 bases agree with TRBD1. This CDR3 is built from 16 residues. Germline CDR1 and CDR2: SGHRS and YFSETQ. The trim removed 4 bases at V and 6 bases at J, leaving 10 bases unmatched. As DNA, the CDR3 is TGCGCCAGCAGCGCCACCGGGACAGGGACGGCCGGGGAGCTGTTTTTT. It specifies CASSATGTGTAGELFF.

The V and J genes are TRBV27 and TRBJ1-6, with 9 bases aligning to TRBD1. V dropped 6 bases and J dropped 8; count of bases not matched to a gene: 8. The germline gives CDR1 MNHEY, CDR2 SMNVEV (reference sequence). There are 15 residues in the CDR3. This chain's CDR3 is CASSPMTGGYSPLHF. CDR3 sequence (DNA): TGTGCCAGCAGCCCGATGACAGGGGGTTATTCACCCCTCCACTTT.

The rearrangement links TRBV7-9 to TRBJ1-2; 7 positions match TRBD1. The CDR3 runs 15 residues. CDR1 SEHNR and CDR2 FQNEAQ come from the germline V gene (reference sequence). Trimming at V came to 3 bases and at J to 4 bases, leaving 8 bases not matched to a gene. The CDR3 nucleotides are TGTGCCAGCAGCTTCTCGAGTGGGACAGCCTATGGCTACACCTTC. This sequence encodes CASSFSSGTAYGYTF.

The V and J genes are TRBV5-1 and TRBJ2-5; 13 nucleotides align to TRBD2. The germline V gene encodes CDR1 SGHRS and CDR2 YFSETQ. The junction had 5 bases not matched to a gene; V was cut back by 0 bases and J by 0 bases. The CDR3 sequence is 18 residues long. This CDR3 reads CASSLAPTSGGHQETQYF. The CDR3, as DNA: TGCGCCAGCAGCTTGGCGCCGACTAGCGGGGGGCACCAAGAGACCCAGTACTTC.

The chain recombines TRBV29-1 with TRBJ2-2; maybe TRBD2 (5 bases). CDR1 and CDR2 from the germline V gene are SQVTM and ANQGSEA. Trimming cost V 7 bases and J 1 base, with 13 bases left between them. This CDR3 comprises 14 residues. The CDR3 sequence: CSARGILNTGELFF. CDR3 sequence (DNA): TGCAGCGCGCGAGGGATCTTGAACACCGGGGAGCTGTTTTTT.

The genes are TRBV27 and TRBJ2-1, with 15 nucleotides matching TRBD2. Germline V gene sequence: CDR1 MNHEY, CDR2 SMNVEV (reference sequence). This CDR3 comprises 15 residues. V was clipped by 6 bases and J by 8 bases; unmatched bases: 5. The CDR3 coding sequence is TGTGCCAGCAGCCCGGGGACTAGCGGGAGGTATGAGCAGTTCTTC. Translation gives CASSPGTSGRYEQFF.

This clone was seen a few times. This rearrangement joins TRBV9 to TRBJ1-6; D perhaps matches TRBD1 (5 bases). The length of the CDR3 is 15 residues. Germline V lookup: CDR1 SGDLS, CDR2 YYNGEE. V was trimmed by 2 bases and J by 7 bases, leaving 13 bases between them. The CDR3 is CASSVGQVGNSPLHF. CDR3 DNA: TGTGCCAGCAGCGTGGGGCAGGTGGGGAATTCACCCCTCCACTTT.

This clone has just a few counts. The CDR3 reads CASRRDFPYEQYF. CDR3 nucleotide sequence: TGTGCCAGCAGACGGGACTTTCCCTACGAGCAGTACTTC. The rearrangement links TRBV5-4 to TRBJ2-7, with D tentatively TRBD2 (6 bases). V was trimmed by 5 bases and J by 2 bases, leaving 11 bases between them. The germline V gene has CDR1 SGHNT and CDR2 YYREEE (reference sequence). This CDR3 contains 13 residues.

The chain carries TRBV7-9 and TRBJ2-7, with 13 bases fitting TRBD2. Germline lookup yields CDR1 SEHNR and CDR2 FQNEAQ (reference sequence). The CDR3 consists of 17 residues. Unmatched junction bases numbered 13, after V lost 5 bases and J lost 6 bases. CDR3 nucleotide sequence: TGTGCCAGCAGCCCCAAACCGGGACTAGCGGGATCTCCCGAGCAGTACTTC. Protein product: CASSPKPGLAGSPEQYF.

The chain couples TRBV27 to TRBJ1-1; D remains ambiguous. V was shortened by 4 bases and J by 5 bases, with 8 bases between the two germline ends. Germline CDR1 and CDR2: MNHEY and SMNVEV (reference sequence). The CDR3 is 12 residues long. The CDR3 sequence is CASSSPSTEAFF. The CDR3 DNA reads as TGTGCCAGCAGTTCCCCGTCTACTGAAGCTTTCTTT.

The chain combines TRBV6-5 with TRBJ1-1; TRBD1 aligns across 7 bases. Trimming cost V 0 bases and J 5 bases; bases outside gene matches: 9. CDR3 length: 16 residues. Germline CDR1 reads MNHEY; CDR2 reads SVGAGI. The CDR3 reads CASSYSSTGSRTEAFF. The DNA of the CDR3 is TGTGCCAGCAGTTACTCCTCGACAGGGAGTCGGACTGAAGCTTTCTTT.

The rearrangement links TRBV30 to TRBJ2-3, with 14 bases identical to TRBD2. In germline, CDR1 is GTSNPN, CDR2 SVGIG (reference sequence). Unmatched junction bases numbered 3, after V lost 8 bases and J lost 5 bases. The CDR3 is 13 residues long. The chain's CDR3 is CAGGLAGVDTQYF. The CDR3 bases are TGTGCCGGGGGACTAGCGGGAGTAGATACGCAGTATTTT. The whole variable domain, remainder taken from reference TRBV30 and TRBJ2-3, is SQTIHQWPATLVQPVGSPLSLECTVEGTSNPNLYWYRQAAGRGLQLLFYSVGIGQISSEVPQNLSASRPQDRQFILSSKKLLLSDSGFYLCAGGLAGVDTQYFGPGTRLTVL.

This sequence joins TRBV30 and TRBJ1-2, with D perhaps TRBD1 (6 bases). CDR3 size: 13 residues. Germline V gene sequence: CDR1 GTSNPN, CDR2 SVGIG (reference sequence). The V end was cut by 8 bases, the J end by 3 bases, with 16 bases between. The CDR3 spells CAESRGAYYGYTF. Here the CDR3 DNA reads TGTGCCGAGTCCCGGGGGGCTTACTATGGCTACACCTTC.

The rearrangement uses TRBV7-8 and TRBJ2-1, with TRBD1 as a possible D gene (7 bases). The CDR3 totals 15 residues. Germline assignment: CDR1 SGHVS and CDR2 FQNEAQ. Between the trimmed V and J ends, which lost 5 bases and 4 bases, there was a span of 15 bases. The CDR3 DNA reads TGTGCCAGCAGCCCCAGGGGGGCAACGTACAATGAGCAGTTCTTC. Protein: CASSPRGATYNEQFF.

The CDR3: CASSDSHRGTYGYTF. CDR3 in DNA: TGTGCCAGCAGTGACTCCCACAGGGGTACATATGGCTACACCTTC. This chain joins TRBV6-4 and TRBJ1-2, with 7 bases lining up with TRBD1. CDR1 and CDR2 (germline): MRHNA, SNTAGT. This CDR3 has 15 residues. V was clipped by 0 bases and J by 5 bases; unmatched bases: 6.

The V call is TRBV18, the J call TRBJ1-6; D may be TRBD1 (5 bases). The V and J ends lost 3 bases and 7 bases respectively, with 10 bases between them. Germline CDR1 and CDR2: KGHSH and LQKENI. This CDR3 has 14 residues. CDR3 in DNA: TGTGCCAGCTCACCTGAGCAGGGAAATTCACCCCTCCACTTT. Translating gives CASSPEQGNSPLHF.